This TCR beta chain is drawn from a study of T cell responses to AZD1222 COVID-19 vaccine (dated by TCRdb to about 2021). Broadly, across the study: AZD1222 recipients with second doses at about 4 weeks or about 12 weeks were pooled, because spike-specific TCR depth and breadth did not differ between schedules. TCR sequencing was performed for over 230 trial participants, of whom 200 to 220 were given two doses of AZD1222 and roughly 25 were given two doses of MenACWY control vaccine. Enrollment into the trials was organized by age into subgroups of 18-55, 56-69 and 70-plus years, and those subgroups contained about 150, 27 and 61 TCR-sequenced participants, respectively. Summary of the overall study and its limitations: The 56-69-year group was small, and its depth increase did not reach significance, likely because of low power. Most participants were white British and females outnumbered males, and the authors suggested that clonal diversity may have been underestimated. CD4 TCRs associated with the vaccine covered the entire spike protein, and the dominant responses were in regions 160-218 and 743-854. No day 14 peak-response samples were available, so repertoires were characterized only after the peak T cell response. Reportedly, close to half of the unique spike-specific TCRs recognized epitopes lying outside the regions that are mutated in the B.1.351 and B.1.1.7 variants. Conclusions about previously exposed vaccinees were limited because only six or seven AZD1222 recipients were SARS-CoV-2 seropositive at baseline. A significant rise in spike-specific TCR breadth and depth was observed after two AZD1222 doses relative to day 0 and relative to MenACWY recipients.

The V end loses 11 bases and the J end loses 7 bases, and a stretch of 14 bases separates them. The germline V gene encodes CDR1 MNHEY and CDR2 SMNVEV (reference sequence). Inclusive of the bounding cysteine and phenylalanine, the CDR3 is 12 residues long. The only DNA kept is the CDR3, 36 bases in frame from the first base. The time point label for this specimen denotes: baseline before first vaccination. Vaccinee samples were obtained from the UK trials COV001 and COV002, which included a single-blind randomized controlled phase 2/3 trial of AZD1222 (ChAdOx1 nCoV-19) in healthy adults. Trial participant PBMC samples were collected at day 0 and day 28 after the second dose for TCRbeta chain sequencing. Of note for this clone: Its antigen is unknown. No much larger clonotype is one base removed from it; base qualities were not supplied.

The CDR3 regions of human TCRbeta chains were analyzed by immunosequencing. Per the source publication's procedure: Repertoire TCRs were matched against a reference library of SARS-CoV-2-specific TCRs generated with the MIRA antigen-specificity platform. Breadth meant the fraction of unique TCRs that were SARS-CoV-2-associated, whereas depth meant the fraction of total T cells that were SARS-CoV-2-associated. Using the MIRA data, each spike-specific TCR was mapped to the spike region that the TCR reacts to and placed in a CD4 or CD8 class. Log10-transformed breadth and depth values were compared by one-way ANOVA with Sidak's multiple comparisons tests. TCRdb took this table from immuneACCESS and kept in-frame rearrangements with V and J called. Such tables lack part of the clones; where checked against another copy, unresolved V genes explain under half of the gap, and the rest is unexplained. Clonal size and the V and J genes are those of that table, whereas D and trimming came from the DNA. This sample is represented by under 150,000 clones; more than 90% of them were singletons. Of the sample, 5% is held by the ten largest clones.

The sample was peripheral blood, taken on day 0 of AZD1222 vaccination. The chain is assembled from TRBV27 and TRBJ1-4, with TRBD1 tentatively as D gene (6 bases match). This sequence originates from an adult in good health. The CDR3 region: CAAGPRGEKLFF. Read as DNA, the sequence is TGTGCCGCGGGCCCCAGGGGTGAAAAACTGTTTTTT.